This is a list of T cell receptor beta chains from one sample in a study of T-cell memory formation after mild COVID-19. Using its own MiXCR run on the 5' RACE reads, TCRdb lists one record per CDR3 protein. The sample lists more than 150,000 distinct CDR3 sequences, 20% to 25% occurring once. Sequencing input: PBMCs or a T cell subset sorted from them (not recorded which). The origin of the receptors is an adult woman who had mild COVID-19 (a few samples of this study predate the infection). Cell type and time point are not known. The CDR3 runs from the conserved cysteine through the conserved F or W. A D gene is named only where the DNA matches it firmly. A clone size is listed for some rows: how often the clone was seen (once, few, many), or a class if it is expanded.

j_call,d_call,v_call,clone_size,cdr3_nt,cdr3_aa
TRBJ2-5,NA,TRBV7-6,few,TGTGCCAGCAGCCCGGTAGGGGAGACCCAGTACTTC,CASSPVGETQYF
TRBJ1-1,NA,TRBV20-1,many,TGCAGTGCCCCAGTTGGGGGGCCGGGGACTGAAGCTTTCTTT,CSAPVGGPGTEAFF
TRBJ2-3,NA,TRBV5-1,NA,TGCGCCAGCAGCCCATCCGGACCCGCCGAGTATTTT,CASSPSGPAEYF
TRBJ2-1,NA,TRBV6-2/TRBV6-3,NA,TGTGCCAGCAGCCGCCCGCTAGGTTCCTACAATGAGCAGTTCTTC,CASSRPLGSYNEQFF
TRBJ2-1,TRBD1,TRBV6-5,many,TGTGCCAGCAGCTTGGGGACAGACAATGAGCAGTTCTTC,CASSLGTDNEQFF
TRBJ2-1,NA,TRBV5-1,few,TGCGCCAGCAGCTTGGTTGGGTATACCTACAATGAGCAGTTCTTC,CASSLVGYTYNEQFF
TRBJ1-1,NA,TRBV28,NA,TGTGCCAGCAGTTCGTCCCTCAGGTTGAACACTGAAGCTTTCTTT,CASSSSLRLNTEAFF
TRBJ2-7,NA,TRBV7-8,NA,TGTGCCAGCAGCTTAGCGCCGGGACTCGGCAGGGGGTTTGACTACGAGCAGTACTTC,CASSLAPGLGRGFDYEQYF
TRBJ2-3,TRBD2,TRBV5-1,NA,TGCGCCAGCAGCCTTGGGTCGCTAGCGGGGCGAGGCGCAGATACGCAGTATTTT,CASSLGSLAGRGADTQYF
TRBJ1-5,NA,TRBV24-1,few,TGTGCCACCAGTGAAACAGGGTTCGGGGGTCCGAACGATCAGCCCCAGCATTTT,CATSETGFGGPNDQPQHF
TRBJ2-2,NA,TRBV24-1,few,TGTGCCACCAGTGACGGCTTCGGGGAGCTGTTTTTT,CATSDGFGELFF
TRBJ2-1,TRBD1,TRBV5-1,few,TGCGCCAGCAGCTGGGACAGGGAGAATGAGCAGTTCTTC,CASSWDRENEQFF
TRBJ1-3,NA,TRBV4-2,NA,TGTGCCAGCAGCCAAGGTATCTCTGGAAACACCATATATTTT,CASSQGISGNTIYF
TRBJ2-7,TRBD2,TRBV12-3/TRBV12-4,NA,TGTGCCAGCAGTTTATTCCGCGGGAGAGGGACCTACGAGCAGTACTTC,CASSLFRGRGTYEQYF
TRBJ2-7,NA,TRBV6-2/TRBV6-3,few,TGTGCCAGCAGTAGCCCAGACCTAGCGCAGTACTTC,CASSSPDLAQYF
TRBJ2-3,NA,TRBV6-5,few,TGTGCCAGCAGTCCAGACAACTTGTACGGGGTCGATACGCAGTATTTT,CASSPDNLYGVDTQYF
TRBJ2-5,TRBD2,TRBV4-1,few,TGCGCCAGCAGCCAAGATCACGGACTAGCGGAAGAGACCCAGTACTTC,CASSQDHGLAEETQYF
TRBJ2-1,TRBD1,TRBV4-1,NA,TGCGCCAGCAGCCAAGACCGGGGGACAGGGGTCAATGAGCAGTTCTTC,CASSQDRGTGVNEQFF
TRBJ2-3,NA,TRBV4-1,few,TGCGCCAGCAGCCAAGTGGGGGGCCTTAGCACAGATACGCAGTATTTT,CASSQVGGLSTDTQYF
TRBJ1-1,NA,TRBV12-3/TRBV12-4,NA,TGTGCCAGCAGTTTAGAATGGGCAGGGTTGCAAGCTTTCTTT,CASSLEWAGLQAFF
TRBJ1-2,TRBD1,TRBV11-2,few,TGTGCCAGCAGCCCTGAACCGGGGACAGGAGATACTAACTATGGCTACACCTTC,CASSPEPGTGDTNYGYTF
TRBJ2-1,TRBD1,TRBV7-9,few,TGTGCCAGCAGCTCCGGGACAGTGAGCTCCTACAATGAGCAGTTCTTC,CASSSGTVSSYNEQFF
TRBJ2-7,NA,TRBV7-9,few,TGTGCCAGCAGCTTAGTGCGGAACTACGAGCAGTACTTC,CASSLVRNYEQYF
TRBJ2-7,NA,TRBV2,few,TGTGCCAGCCGACGGATCTCCTACGAGCAGTACTTC,CASRRISYEQYF
TRBJ2-3,NA,TRBV12-3/TRBV12-4,NA,TGTGCCAGCAGTTCGGGTGCAGATACGCAGTATTTT,CASSSGADTQYF
TRBJ2-3,NA,TRBV3-1,few,TGTGCCAGCAGCCAAGTTGTTGGGAGGTCATACGCAGATACGCAGTATTTT,CASSQVVGRSYADTQYF
TRBJ2-1,NA,TRBV4-1,NA,TGCGCCAGCAGCCAAGTGGGGCTCTACAATGAGCAGTTCTTC,CASSQVGLYNEQFF
TRBJ2-7,NA,TRBV2,NA,TGTGCCAGCAGTGTGGAGGTTCCGGGAGAGCAGTACTTC,CASSVEVPGEQYF
TRBJ2-3,NA,TRBV20-1,NA,TGCAGTGCTAGGTTTGCCGGGTCTGTCGTCACAGATACGCAGTATTTT,CSARFAGSVVTDTQYF
TRBJ1-5,TRBD1,TRBV5-1,NA,TGCGCCAGCAGCCCGGGGACAGGGGGCGAAGATGCGAGCAATCAGCCCCAGCATTTT,CASSPGTGGEDASNQPQHF
TRBJ1-1,NA,TRBV24-1,NA,TGTGCCACCAGTGATACGCAGGGGAGCGGGAACACTGAAGCTTTCTTT,CATSDTQGSGNTEAFF
TRBJ2-7,NA,TRBV20-1,NA,TGCAGTGCTAGAGGGGACACGGACTACGAGCAGTACTTC,CSARGDTDYEQYF
TRBJ2-7,NA,TRBV7-9,NA,TGTGCCAGCAGCTTAGCGTGGAGGTTCTACGAGCAGTACTTC,CASSLAWRFYEQYF
TRBJ1-3,TRBD1,TRBV6-5,NA,TGTGCCAGCAGTTACCAGGGGGCAGCGGGAAACACCATATATTTT,CASSYQGAAGNTIYF
TRBJ1-1,NA,TRBV19,NA,TGTGCCAGTATCCACAGCCAAGACGGGGAAGCTTTCTTT,CASIHSQDGEAFF
TRBJ2-7,NA,TRBV5-1,few,TGCGCCAGCGAGGTCTACGAGCAGTACTTC,CASEVYEQYF
TRBJ2-3,NA,TRBV7-9,few,TGTGCCAGCAGGAATTCGGATACGCAGTATTTT,CASRNSDTQYF
TRBJ2-7,TRBD2,TRBV12-3/TRBV12-4,NA,TGTGCCAGCAGTTGGACTAGCGGGAGTGCCTACGAGCAGTACTTC,CASSWTSGSAYEQYF
TRBJ2-1,TRBD2,TRBV3-1,NA,TGTGCCAGCAGCCTTAAACTACTAGCGGGGGGCGTGGGTTTTTGGAATGAGCAGTTCTTC,CASSLKLLAGGVGFWNEQFF
TRBJ2-7,NA,TRBV20-1,few,TGCAGTGCTAGAGATTTAGTAGAGCGGAGGCAGTACTTC,CSARDLVERRQYF
TRBJ1-1,NA,TRBV12-3/TRBV12-4,NA,TGTGCCAGCAGGGGCACGGGGGGCACTGAAGCTTTCTTT,CASRGTGGTEAFF
TRBJ1-2,NA,TRBV7-6,few,TGTGCCAGCAGCTTAGCCTTCGACAGCTATGGCTACACCTTC,CASSLAFDSYGYTF
TRBJ1-2,NA,TRBV5-1,few,TGCGCCAGCAGCTTGGAGGGGTCAGGGGTATGGTTCTATGGCTACACCTTC,CASSLEGSGVWFYGYTF
TRBJ1-4,NA,TRBV7-9,once,TGTGCCAGCAGCTTGATTTCCCCCGGCCAGGGCGTTGTTGAGGGCGGTGAAAAACTGTTTTTT,CASSLISPGQGVVEGGEKLFF
TRBJ2-3,TRBD1,TRBV5-1,few,TGCGCCAGCAGCTGGGCCGGGACAGGGGAGGCGACAGATACGCAGTATTTT,CASSWAGTGEATDTQYF
TRBJ2-5,NA,TRBV3-1,few,TGTGCCAGCAGCCAAGGTTCGGGGGCCCAGTACTTC,CASSQGSGAQYF
TRBJ2-1,NA,TRBV6-2/TRBV6-3,NA,TGTGCCAGCGGAGGAACTAGGTTTGATGAGCAGTTCTTC,CASGGTRFDEQFF
TRBJ2-1,NA,TRBV6-1,few,TGTGCCAGCAGTGAGCCCCCCGGATGGAGGGATTTCAATGAGCAGTTCTTC,CASSEPPGWRDFNEQFF
TRBJ2-1,TRBD2,TRBV3-1,NA,TGTGCCAGCAGCCATGGTGCTAGCGGGAGCTCCTACAATGAGCAGTTCTTC,CASSHGASGSSYNEQFF